The source of this TCR beta chain is a study of T cell responses to AZD1222 COVID-19 vaccine. Study findings and constraints: Seropositive at baseline were only a handful of AZD1222 recipients.

Concerning this clone itself: Its antigen is not identified.

Germline CDR1 is MNHEY and CDR2 is SVGEGT. The CDR3 covers 15 residues. Trimming shortened V by 2 bases and J by 11 bases, and 19 bases separated the two germline ends. TCRdb's table, derived via immunoSEQ multiplex PCR, lists solely in-frame clones and lacks some. Among roughly 150,000 clones listed, about nine tenths were seen once. The TCR sequence derives from an adult in good health. The J gene is TRBJ2-1, the V gene TRBV6-2 or TRBV6-3; D possibly corresponds to TRBD1 (6 bases). The sequencing used peripheral blood, collected on day 0 of AZD1222 vaccination. The CDR3: CASSYSGTQGNKQFF. The CDR3 DNA sequence: TGTGCCAGCAGTTACAGTGGGACGCAGGGGAACAAGCAGTTCTTC.